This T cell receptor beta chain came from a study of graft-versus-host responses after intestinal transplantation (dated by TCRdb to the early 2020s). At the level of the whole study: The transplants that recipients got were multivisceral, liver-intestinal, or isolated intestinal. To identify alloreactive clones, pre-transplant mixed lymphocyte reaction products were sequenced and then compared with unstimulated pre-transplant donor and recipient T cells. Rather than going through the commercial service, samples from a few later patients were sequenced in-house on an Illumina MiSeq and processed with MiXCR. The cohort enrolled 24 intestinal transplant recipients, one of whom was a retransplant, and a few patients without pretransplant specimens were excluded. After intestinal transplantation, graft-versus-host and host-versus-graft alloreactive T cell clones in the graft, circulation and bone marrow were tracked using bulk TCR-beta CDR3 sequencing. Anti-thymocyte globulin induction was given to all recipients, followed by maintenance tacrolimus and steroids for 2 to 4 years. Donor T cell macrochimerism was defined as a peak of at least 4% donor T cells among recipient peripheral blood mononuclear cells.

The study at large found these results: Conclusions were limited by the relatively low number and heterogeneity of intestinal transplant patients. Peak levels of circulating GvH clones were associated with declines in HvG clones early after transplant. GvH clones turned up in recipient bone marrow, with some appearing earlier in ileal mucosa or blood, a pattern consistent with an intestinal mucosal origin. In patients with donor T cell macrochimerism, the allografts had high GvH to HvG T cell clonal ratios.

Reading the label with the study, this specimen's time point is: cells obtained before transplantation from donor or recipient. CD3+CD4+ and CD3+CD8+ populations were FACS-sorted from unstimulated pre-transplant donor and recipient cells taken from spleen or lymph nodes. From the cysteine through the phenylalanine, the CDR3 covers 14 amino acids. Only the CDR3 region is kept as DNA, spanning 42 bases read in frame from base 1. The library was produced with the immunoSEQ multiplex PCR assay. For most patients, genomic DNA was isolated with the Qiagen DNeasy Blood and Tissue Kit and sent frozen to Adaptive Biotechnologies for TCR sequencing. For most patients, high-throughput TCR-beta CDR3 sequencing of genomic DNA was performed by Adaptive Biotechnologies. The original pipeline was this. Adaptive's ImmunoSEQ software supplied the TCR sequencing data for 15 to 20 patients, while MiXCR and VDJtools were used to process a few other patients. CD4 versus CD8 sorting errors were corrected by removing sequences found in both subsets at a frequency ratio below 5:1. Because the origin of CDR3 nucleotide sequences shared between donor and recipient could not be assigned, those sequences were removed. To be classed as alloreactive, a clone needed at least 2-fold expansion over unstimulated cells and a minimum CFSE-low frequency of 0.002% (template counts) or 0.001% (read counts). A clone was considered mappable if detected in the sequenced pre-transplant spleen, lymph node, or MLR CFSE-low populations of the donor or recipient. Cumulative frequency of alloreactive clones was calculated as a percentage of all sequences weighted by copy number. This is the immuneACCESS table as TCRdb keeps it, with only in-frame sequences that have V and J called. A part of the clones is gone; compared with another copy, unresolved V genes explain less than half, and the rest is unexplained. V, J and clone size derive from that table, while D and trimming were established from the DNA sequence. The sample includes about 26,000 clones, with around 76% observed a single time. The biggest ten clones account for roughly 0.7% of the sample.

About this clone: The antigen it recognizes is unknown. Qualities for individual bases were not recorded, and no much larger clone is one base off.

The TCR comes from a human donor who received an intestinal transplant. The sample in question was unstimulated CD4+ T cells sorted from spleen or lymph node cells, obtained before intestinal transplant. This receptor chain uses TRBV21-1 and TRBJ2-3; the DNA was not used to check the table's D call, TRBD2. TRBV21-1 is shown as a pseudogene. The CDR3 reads CASSKGGGQDTQYF. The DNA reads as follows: TGTGCCAGCAGCAAAGGGGGGGGGCAGGATACGCAGTATTTT.